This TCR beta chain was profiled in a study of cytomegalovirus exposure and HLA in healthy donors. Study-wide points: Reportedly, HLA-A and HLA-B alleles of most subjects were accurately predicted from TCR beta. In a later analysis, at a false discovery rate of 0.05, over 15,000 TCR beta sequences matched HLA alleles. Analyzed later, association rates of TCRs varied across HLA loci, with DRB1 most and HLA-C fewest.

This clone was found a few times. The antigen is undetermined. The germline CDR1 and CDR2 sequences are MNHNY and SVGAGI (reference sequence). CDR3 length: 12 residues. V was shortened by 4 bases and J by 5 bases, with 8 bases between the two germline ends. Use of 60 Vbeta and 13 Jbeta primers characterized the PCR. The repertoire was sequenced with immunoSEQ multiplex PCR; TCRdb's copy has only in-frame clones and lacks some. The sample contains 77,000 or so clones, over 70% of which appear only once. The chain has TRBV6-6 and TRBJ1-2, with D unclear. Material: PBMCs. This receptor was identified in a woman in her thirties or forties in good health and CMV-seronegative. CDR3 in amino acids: CASSSVTYGYTF. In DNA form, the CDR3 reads TGTGCCAGCAGTTCCGTAACATATGGCTACACCTTC.